The sequence of this TCR beta chain was determined in a study of cytomegalovirus exposure and HLA in healthy donors. Overall study context: Earlier results showed roughly 120 million unique TCR beta sequences derived from 150 million to 200 million T cells. Study observations and caveats: A few of the chains that were CMV-associated were confirmed in vitro to be specific for CMV antigens. TCR beta chain V- and J-gene trimming was linked, in a later analysis, to a missense variant in DCLRE1C.

PCR amplification relied on 60 Vbeta primers (plus 13 Jbeta primers). Clones were read by immunoSEQ multiplex PCR, and TCRdb kept only the in-frame ones, dropping some. The sample holds about 150,000 clones, approximately 79% seen once. The CDR3 extends over 14 amino acids. Germline trimming cut 6 bases from V and 0 bases from J; bases unmatched to any gene: 3. Germline assignment: CDR1 SEHNR and CDR2 FQNEAQ (reference sequence). To note about this clone: The antigen remains undetermined.

V is TRBV7-9 and J is TRBJ2-3; 7 nucleotides line up with TRBD1. This TCR came from a woman in her thirties or forties in good health and CMV-seropositive. Sequenced input: PBMCs. CDR3 DNA: TGTGCCAGCAGGGAACAGGGGAGCACAGATACGCAGTATTTT. This codes for CASREQGSTDTQYF.